This T cell receptor (beta chain) appears in the sequencing data of a study of shared clonotypes between healthy human individuals. As for the study in general: Every donor yielded three CD4 naive, three CD4 memory, two CD8 naive and one CD8 memory plate.

The material for each subset, its genomic DNA, was split evenly across several immunoSEQ plates. In the original workflow: ImmunoSEQ yielded junction-only sequences lacking quality scores, so filtering differed. Repertoires were generated with immunoSEQ multiplex PCR, while TCRdb's copy carries only in-frame clones and drops some. V and J calls and clone size are copied from that table; D and trimming were computed from the DNA. The sample contains some 2.4 million clones, approximately 93% of which appear only once. V gave up 5 bases and J gave up 5 bases; unmatched junction bases: 5. The CDR3 is 14 amino acids. Germline V lookup: CDR1 SGHTA, CDR2 FQGTGA.

This receptor was taken from a man in his late teens or twenties in good health. Some clones in this sample may be carry-over from other donors' samples. V is TRBV7-3 and J is TRBJ1-1; TRBD1 matches 10 bases. Input material: naive CD4+ T cells from PBMCs. As for subset: CD45RA+ positively selected. The CDR3 nucleotides are TGTGCCAGCAGCCCTGGACAGGGGGGAACTGAAGCTTTCTTT. Amino acid sequence: CASSPGQGGTEAFF.